Presented here are 21 T cell receptor beta chains from one specimen sequenced in a study of T-cell reconstitution after alpha-beta-depleted transplantation in children. Unique molecular identifiers were used to barcode this TCRbeta library. Each CDR3 protein gets one entry after TCRdb re-called the PCR reads with MiXCR. The table records around 530,000 distinct CDR3 sequences, around a third of them present only once. This specimen was PBMCs from the stem cell graft donor, taken from the stem cell graft. These receptor sequences come from a human donor who donated a stem cell graft to a child with aplastic anemia.

This clonotype was seen ten or more times. The V and J genes are TRBV7-9 and TRBJ2-6; weak D call: TRBD1 (6 bases). V lost 4 bases, J lost 0 bases, and 13 bases lay in between. Germline CDR1 and CDR2: SEHNR and FQNEAQ (reference sequence). There are 17 residues in the CDR3. CDR3 sequence reads: CASSSSDSSSGANVLTF. CDR3 in DNA: TGTGCCAGCAGCTCCTCGGACAGTAGCTCTGGGGCCAACGTCCTGACTTTC.

This clonotype was observed a few times. The chain links TRBV5-1 to TRBJ2-5, with a tentative D call TRBD2 (5 bases). Germline V gene lookup returns CDR1 SGHRS and CDR2 YFSETQ. The CDR3 loop spans 14 amino acids. Trimming removed 2 bases at V and 5 bases at J, with 13 bases between. The chain's CDR3 is CASSLGGLGETQYF. The CDR3 DNA reads as TGCGCCAGCAGCTTAGGAGGTCTTGGCGAGACCCAGTACTTC.

CDR3 coding DNA: TGTGCCAGCAGCTTCAAGGACGGATACGAGCAGTACGTC. Protein product: CASSFKDGYEQYV. This chain links TRBV7-9 with TRBJ2-7; D remains unclear. Trimming shortened V by 3 bases and J by 4 bases, and 10 bases separated the two germline ends. CDR1 SEHNR and CDR2 FQNEAQ come from the germline V gene (reference sequence). The CDR3 consists of 13 residues.

V and J are TRBV5-1 and TRBJ1-5; no firm D call. V lost 0 bases to trimming and J lost 2 bases, with 15 bases between them. The CDR3 extends over 17 amino acids. Germline V gene data show CDR1 as SGHRS and CDR2 as YFSETQ. The CDR3 protein is CASSLACEVGGNQPQHF. The CDR3 region has the DNA TGCGCCAGCAGCTTGGCCTGCGAGGTGGGCGGCAATCAGCCCCAGCATTTT.

The J gene is TRBJ2-1, the V gene TRBV12-3 or TRBV12-4; 7 bases align to TRBD2. V trimming: 2 bases; J trimming: 10 bases; junction bases outside the gene matches: 11. This CDR3 spans 15 amino acids. CDR3 sequence: CASSLRWGGSGEQFF. CDR3 DNA sequence: TGTGCCAGCAGTTTAAGGTGGGGGGGTTCGGGGGAGCAGTTCTTC.

This clonotype has more than one count but fewer than ten. The rearrangement links TRBV6-1 to TRBJ2-3; D tentatively fits TRBD1 or TRBD2 (10 bases each). CDR1 is MNHNS and CDR2 is SASEGT in the germline V gene. The CDR3 is 19 amino acids. The V gene lost 6 bases and the J gene lost 3 bases, with 28 bases spanning the gap. In DNA, the CDR3 is TGTGCCAGCAGACACCGGGACAGGGGCACTAGCGGGATTACAGATACGCAGTATTTT. It yields the protein CASRHRDRGTSGITDTQYF.

A single count supports this clonotype. The chain uses TRBV11-1 and TRBJ2-1; 13 positions match TRBD2. Germline assignment: CDR1 SGHAT and CDR2 FQDESV (reference sequence). The V and J ends lost 0 bases and 4 bases, in that order; junction bases with no gene match: 6. The CDR3 loop spans 18 amino acids. CDR3: CASSLAGTSGTKYNEQFF. The CDR3 DNA follows: TGTGCCAGCAGCTTAGCGGGGACTAGCGGGACGAAGTACAATGAGCAGTTCTTC.

The chain joins TRBV7-9 to TRBJ2-1; D remains unclear. Germline V gene sequence: CDR1 SEHNR, CDR2 FQNEAQ (reference sequence). V lost 1 base to trimming and J lost 5 bases, with 15 bases between them. The CDR3 extends over 16 amino acids. CDR3 in DNA: TGTGCCAGCAGCTTAGGTTGGGATCCGGTCGACAATGAGCAGTTCTTC. Amino acids: CASSLGWDPVDNEQFF. Together with reference TRBV7-9 and TRBJ2-1, the CDR3 gives the full variable domain: DTGVSQNPRHKITKRGQNVTFRCDPISEHNRLYWYRQTLGQGPEFLTYFQNEAQLEKSRLLSDRFSAERPKGSFSTLEIQRTEQGDSAMYLCASSLGWDPVDNEQFFGPGTRLTVL.

The chain is built from TRBV29-1 and TRBJ2-2, with a tentative D call TRBD1 (6 bases). The CDR3 is 14 residues long. Trimming stripped 6 bases from V and 1 base from J, with 12 bases between. CDR1 is SQVTM, CDR2 ANQGSEA, per germline. CDR3 residues: CSVRTVMNTGELFF. In nucleotides, the CDR3 is TGCAGCGTCCGGACAGTGATGAACACCGGGGAGCTGTTTTTT.

The J gene is TRBJ1-2, the V gene TRBV7-2; D ambiguous. The germline V gene has CDR1 SGHTA and CDR2 FQGNSA. Trimming took off 5 bases at V and 10 bases at J, with 17 bases between the two ends. The CDR3 sequence is 13 residues long. The CDR3 region is CASSPTRREVYTF. The CDR3 DNA reads TGTGCCAGCAGCCCGACAAGACGGGAGGTCTACACCTTC.

The chain couples TRBV15 to TRBJ2-7; 12 bases line up with TRBD2. Trimming at V came to 6 bases and at J to 4 bases, leaving 13 bases not matched to a gene. CDR1 is LNHNV, CDR2 YYDKDF, per germline (reference sequence). There are 17 residues in the CDR3. The DNA for the CDR3 is TGTGCCACCAGTATCCTTCTTCGGACTAGCGGGGTGTACGAGCAGTACGTC. Translating it yields CATSILLRTSGVYEQYV.

V and J are TRBV27 and TRBJ1-5; perhaps TRBD1 as D (5 bases). Per the germline V gene, CDR1 is MNHEY and CDR2 is SMNVEV (reference sequence). The CDR3 has 15 amino acids. Trimming pared 5 bases from V and 7 bases from J, leaving 18 bases between. Here the CDR3 DNA reads TGTGCCAGCAGTCCCGGGGGAGTGGGTGGACAGCCCCAGCATTTT. Amino acid sequence: CASSPGGVGGQPQHF.

Details on this clonotype: An end of the junction differs from the germline gene, which may be a read error. The chain has TRBV5-1 and TRBJ2-3; TRBD2 is a possible D gene (7 bases). This CDR3 is 14 amino acids long. Looked up from germline, CDR1 is SGHRS and CDR2 is YFSETQ. As DNA, the CDR3 is TGCGCCAGCAGCCCTAGGGGGGCGGGAGATACGCGGTATTTT. Translation gives CASSPRGAGDTRYF. The entire variable domain, with the rest obtained from reference TRBV5-1 and TRBJ2-3, is as follows: KAGVTQTPRYLIKTRGQQVTLSCSPISGHRSVSWYQQTPGQGLQFLFEYFSETQRNKGNFPGRFSGRQFSNSRSEMNVSTLELGDSALYLCASSPRGAGDTRYFGPGTRLTVL.

At least ten counts were recorded for this clonotype. The chain combines TRBV29-1 with TRBJ1-3; possible D gene TRBD1, 5 bases. The CDR3 loop spans 11 amino acids. With 7 bases removed from V and 4 bases from J, the gap between germline ends came to 8 bases. Germline assignment: CDR1 SQVTM and CDR2 ANQGSEA. CDR3 in amino acids: CSGGTGNTIYF. CDR3 bases: TGCAGCGGAGGGACGGGAAACACCATATATTTT.

This chain uses TRBV4-3 with TRBJ2-5, with D unresolved. The CDR3 contains 13 residues. Trimming pared 0 bases from V and 4 bases from J, leaving 6 bases between. The germline V gene encodes CDR1 LGHNA and CDR2 YSLEER. CDR3 in DNA: TGCGCCAGCAGCCAAGATTTTTCAGAGACCCAGTACTTC. Encoded protein: CASSQDFSETQYF.

This clonotype was seen only a few times. V and J are TRBV6-2 or TRBV6-3 and TRBJ1-1, with D hard to call. The germline V gene encodes CDR1 MNHEY and CDR2 SVGEGT. Trimming shortened V by 0 bases and J by 0 bases, and 17 bases separated the two germline ends. The CDR3 contains 18 residues. The CDR3 here is CASSYSFRWDRMNTEAFF. The CDR3 bases are TGTGCCAGCAGTTACTCTTTCCGTTGGGATCGTATGAACACTGAAGCTTTCTTT.

The rearrangement uses TRBV7-2 and TRBJ2-5, with D unclear. Germline CDR1 reads SGHTA; CDR2 reads FQGNSA. This CDR3 has 13 amino acids. Deletions cut 5 bases from V and 7 bases from J, with 14 bases between. The chain's CDR3 is CASSVRAPGTQYF. In DNA, the CDR3 is TGTGCCAGCAGCGTCCGGGCCCCAGGGACCCAGTACTTC.

Many counts were recorded for this clonotype. The V gene is TRBV6-1, the J gene TRBJ2-2; 7 positions match TRBD1. The CDR3 totals 18 residues. The germline CDR1 and CDR2 sequences are MNHNS and SASEGT. Trimming cost V 6 bases and J 0 bases; bases outside gene matches: 13. CDR3 in amino acids: CASRGSQGRMTNTGELFF. The CDR3 nucleotides are TGTGCCAGCAGGGGCTCACAGGGGAGAATGACGAACACCGGGGAGCTGTTTTTT.

V gene TRBV3-1 combines with J gene TRBJ2-1; D is undetermined. Germline assignment: CDR1 LGHDT and CDR2 YNNKEL (reference sequence). There are 15 residues in the CDR3. V was pared by 1 base and J by 10 bases, with 17 bases between. CDR3 sequence (DNA): TGTGCCAGCAGCCAAGCGCGGACGGAACTCGGGGAGCAGTTCTTC. Translation: CASSQARTELGEQFF.

The chain has TRBV20-1 and TRBJ1-1, with D possibly being TRBD1 (6 bases). CDR1 is DFQATT, CDR2 SNEGSKA, per germline (reference sequence). The CDR3 is made up of 14 amino acids. The V end was cut by 0 bases, the J end by 5 bases, with 13 bases between. In DNA form, the CDR3 reads TGCAGTGCTAGAGATAGCCAGGGGTTGACTGAAGCTTTCTTT. Translated, it gives CSARDSQGLTEAFF.

A few counts support this clonotype. The chain links TRBV14 to TRBJ2-1; D possibly uses TRBD1 or TRBD2 (5 bases each). The V end was cut by 4 bases, the J end by 3 bases, with 13 bases between. CDR1 and CDR2 (germline): SGHDN, FVKESK. CDR3 size: 15 residues. The CDR3 region has the DNA TGTGCCAGCAGCCCCCGGGGCTTGATCTACAATGAGCAGTTCTTC. This sequence encodes CASSPRGLIYNEQFF.